These T cell receptor beta chains were read from a single sample in a study of OX40 agonist ivuxolimab in advanced cancers. Data came from immunoSEQ multiplex PCR; TCRdb stores just in-frame clones and leaves some out. This table has fewer than 70,000 clones, around 84% appearing once. Sample: CD4+ or CD8+ T cells sorted from blood, taken in a trial of the OX40 agonist ivuxolimab. The receptors originated from an adult with an advanced solid tumor such as melanoma, head and neck, liver or kidney cancer. Each CDR3 is given with its conserved first and last residue. A D gene is named only where the DNA matches it firmly. Clone size is shown for a subset of rows, as once, few, many or a class of expanded clone.

>.|TRBV7-9|TRBJ2-6|TRBD2
TGTGCCAGCAGCAAACGGACTAGCGGGGATTCCTCTGGGGCCAACGTCCTGACTTTC
CASSKRTSGDSSGANVLTF
>.|TRBV15|TRBJ2-3|.
TGTGCCACCAGCAGAGACACCAGGGCCGGCACAGATACGCAGTATTTT
CATSRDTRAGTDTQYF
>.|TRBV4-1|TRBJ2-4|.
TGCGCCAGCAGCCAAGGAGCCGGGACCAGGCGGTACTTC
CASSQGAGTRRYF
>.|TRBV5-1|TRBJ2-5|TRBD2
TGCGCCAGCAGCTCCGGGAGCGGGGGGGCGATCTCGGAGACCCAGTACTTC
CASSSGSGGAISETQYF
>.|TRBV6-5|TRBJ1-2|.
TGTGCCAGCAGTTACAAGAATACCGGGGGGCCCTATGGCTACACCTTC
CASSYKNTGGPYGYTF
>.|TRBV11-3|TRBJ1-1|.
TGTGCCAGCAGCTCTCCGGGACGGAATGAAGCTTTCTTT
CASSSPGRNEAFF
>.|TRBV27|TRBJ1-4|.
TGTGCCAGCAGTTACAGGGTTCATGAAAAACTGTTTTTT
CASSYRVHEKLFF
>.|TRBV9|TRBJ1-1|.
TGTGCCAGCAGCCCCTCCGTGAGGGATCAAGCTTTCTTT
CASSPSVRDQAFF
>.|TRBV11-2|TRBJ2-3|.
TGTGCCAGCAGCCCGACCTGGGGTACGCAGTATTTT
CASSPTWGTQYF
>few|TRBV7-2|TRBJ1-2|.
TGTGCCAGCAGCTCCATTAGTGCCCCGAGCTACACCTTC
CASSSISAPSYTF
>.|TRBV6-6|TRBJ1-6|TRBD1
TGTGCCAGCAGGCAGGGGGACGGGTCACCCCTCCACTTT
CASRQGDGSPLHF
>.|TRBV5-1|TRBJ2-7|.
TGCGCCAGCAGCTCACTAACCAGGGGATCCTACGAGCAGTACTTC
CASSSLTRGSYEQYF
>.|TRBV7-7|TRBJ2-1|.
TGTGCTAGCAGCTTATGGGGTAACAATGAGCAGTTCTTC
CASSLWGNNEQFF
>.|TRBV7-9|TRBJ1-3|.
TGTGCCAGCCTCCTATTCAACTCTGGAAACACCATATATTTT
CASLLFNSGNTIYF
>.|TRBV4-2|TRBJ2-2|.
TGTGCCAGCAGCCAAGCGTTAGGAGGGGGGGCTTTTAACACCGGGGAGCTGTTTTTT
CASSQALGGGAFNTGELFF
>.|TRBV7-6|TRBJ2-2|TRBD1
TGTGCCAGCAGCTTCCTTGGACAGGGGGCAGACACCGGGGAGCTGTTTTTT
CASSFLGQGADTGELFF
>.|TRBV7-3|TRBJ2-1|.
TGTGCCAGCAGCTTAGGACGGGGAAGTTACAATGAGCAGTTCTTC
CASSLGRGSYNEQFF
>.|TRBV7-3|TRBJ2-3|.
TGTGCCAGCAGCTTTCAGGGTACTAGCACAGATACGCAGTATTTT
CASSFQGTSTDTQYF
>.|TRBV5-6|TRBJ1-3|.
TGTGCCAGCAGCTTGAGGGCAGAACTTTACTCTGGAAACACCATATATTTT
CASSLRAELYSGNTIYF
>.|TRBV6-1|TRBJ2-4|.
TGTGCCAGCAGTGAATCGGACTGGAAAAACATTCAGTACTTC
CASSESDWKNIQYF
>.|TRBV6-5|TRBJ1-1|.
TGTGCCAGCAGACTCGACAGAGTGAACACTGAAGCTTTCTTT
CASRLDRVNTEAFF
>.|TRBV11-2|TRBJ2-3|.
TGTGCCAGCAGCCCGACCTGGGATACGCAGTATTTT
CASSPTWDTQYF
>.|TRBV14|TRBJ2-1|.
TGTGCCAGCAGCCAAGATAGAGGACAGACATACAATGAGCAGTTCTTC
CASSQDRGQTYNEQFF
>.|TRBV7-3|TRBJ2-7|.
TGTGCCAGCAGCCCACACAGGGAGGGCGAGCAGTACTTC
CASSPHREGEQYF
>.|TRBV5-6|TRBJ1-2|TRBD1
TGTGCCAGCGGTGGGACAGGAAACTATGGCTACACCTTC
CASGGTGNYGYTF
>.|TRBV5-1|TRBJ1-1|.
TGCGCCAGCAGCTTGGGATTTAGGGACTTAGCTTTCTTT
CASSLGFRDLAFF
>.|TRBV5-1|TRBJ2-2|TRBD1
TGCGCCAGCAGCGTAAGACAGGGGACCACCGGGGAGCTGTTTTTT
CASSVRQGTTGELFF
>.|TRBV6-6|TRBJ1-1|.
TGTGCCAGCAGTTATAGTTCAGGTTTGAACACTGAAGCTTTCTTT
CASSYSSGLNTEAFF
>.|TRBV14|TRBJ1-5|.
TGTGCCAGCAGCCAAGAAAAGGTGGGGCCGCGGTCGGGGCCCCAGCATTTT
CASSQEKVGPRSGPQHF
>.|TRBV7-8|TRBJ2-3|.
TGTGCCAGCAGCTTAGGGCAGGGGTACTCAGATACGCAGTATTTT
CASSLGQGYSDTQYF
>once|TRBV7-2|TRBJ2-5|.
TGTGCCAGCAGAACAGCGGGCCAAGAGACCCAGTACTTC
CASRTAGQETQYF
>.|TRBV18|TRBJ2-1|TRBD1
TGTGCCAGCTCACCAACAGGGGGCTCTAGCTCCTACAATGAGCAGTTCTTC
CASSPTGGSSSYNEQFF
>.|TRBV2|TRBJ2-3|TRBD1
TGTGCCAGCAGTGAATCCGGACAGGGGTGGGACACAGATACGCAGTATTTT
CASSESGQGWDTDTQYF
>.|TRBV11-1|TRBJ1-4|.
TGTGCCAGCAGTCACCCAGGGGAAGGAGATGAAAAACTGTTTTTT
CASSHPGEGDEKLFF
>.|TRBV11-2|TRBJ2-5|TRBD2
TGTGCCAGCAGCTTAGGAGCGGGGGCCAGGTACTTC
CASSLGAGARYF
>.|TRBV25-1|TRBJ2-5|TRBD1
TGTGCCAGCAGTGACACCCGGGACAGGCAAGAGACCCAGTACTTC
CASSDTRDRQETQYF
>.|TRBV6-6|TRBJ1-6|TRBD1
TGTGCCAGCAGTTACCCCCCGGGACAGCGTAATTCACCCCTCCACTTT
CASSYPPGQRNSPLHF
>.|TRBV10-3|TRBJ2-7|TRBD2
TGTGCCATCAGTGAAGGTCTAGCGGCTTCCCACGAGCAGTACTTC
CAISEGLAASHEQYF
>.|TRBV2|TRBJ1-4|.
TGTGCCAGCAGTGAAGTCGGGGTTGGGGAAAAACTGTTTTTT
CASSEVGVGEKLFF
>.|TRBV2|TRBJ1-5|.
TGTGCCAGCAGTGGCACATTTAGCAATCAGCCCCAGCATTTT
CASSGTFSNQPQHF
>.|TRBV11-3|TRBJ1-3|.
TGTGCCAGCAGTATAGGAGGTGGAAACACCATATATTTT
CASSIGGGNTIYF
>once|TRBV28|TRBJ1-2|.
TGTGCCAGCAGCATTAACCCGGGGCAATATTCGACCTTC
CASSINPGQYSTF
>.|TRBV6-1|TRBJ2-5|TRBD2
TGTGCCAGCATTGCGGGGGGCCCGGGGGAGACCCAGTACTTC
CASIAGGPGETQYF
>.|TRBV7-9|TRBJ2-5|TRBD2
TGTGCCAGCAGCTCGGGACTAGCAGTAGGAGAGACCCAGTACTTC
CASSSGLAVGETQYF
>once|TRBV6-1|TRBJ2-5|.
TGTGCCAGCAAGTGGGGGCGATTTGAGACCCAGTACTTC
CASKWGRFETQYF
>once|TRBV29-1|TRBJ1-1|.
TGCAGCGCTGAGGCGGGGCCGAACACTGAAGCTTTCTTT
CSAEAGPNTEAFF
>.|TRBV5-1|TRBJ1-1|.
TGCGCCAGCAGCCTTAGACCGGCAGGGGCCACTGAAGCTTTCTTT
CASSLRPAGATEAFF
>.|TRBV7-9|TRBJ2-4|TRBD1
TGTGCCAGCAGCAAACAGGGGTCGGGCGGGTACTTC
CASSKQGSGGYF
>few|TRBV6-5|TRBJ1-1|.
TGTGCCAGCAGTGGAAGGGGGGAGAACACTGAAGCTTTCTTT
CASSGRGENTEAFF
>.|TRBV27|TRBJ2-7|.
TGTGCCAGCTCGGATACGGGACGCTTCTCCTACGAGCAGTACTTC
CASSDTGRFSYEQYF
>.|TRBV4-1|TRBJ2-3|TRBD2
TGCGCCAGCAGCCCGGGACTAGCGTTTTACACAGATACGCAGTATTTT
CASSPGLAFYTDTQYF
>.|TRBV5-1|TRBJ1-4|TRBD1
TGCGCCAGCAGCTTACAGGGGGCGTCCGGTAATGAAAAACTGTTTTTT
CASSLQGASGNEKLFF
>.|TRBV25-1|TRBJ1-4|.
TGTGCCAGCAATAGGCAGGGGACTGAAAAACTGTTTTTT
CASNRQGTEKLFF
>.|TRBV6-6|TRBJ2-2|TRBD1
TGTGCCAGCAGTGCGACAGGGGTAACCGGGGAGCTGTTTTTT
CASSATGVTGELFF
>.|TRBV29-1|TRBJ1-3|TRBD1
TGCAACGTAGGGGACAGGAGGAAGGGGTTAACTGGAAACACCATATATTTT
CNVGDRRKGLTGNTIYF
>.|TRBV4-1|TRBJ1-6|.
TGCGCCAGCAGCCAAGATAGGCTGCCGAATTCACCCCTCCACTTT
CASSQDRLPNSPLHF
>.|TRBV11-2|TRBJ2-7|.
TGTGCCAGCAGCTTAGAGGCAGGGCCCCCCTACGAGCAGTACTTC
CASSLEAGPPYEQYF
>.|TRBV7-2|TRBJ2-7|.
TGTGCCAGCAGCTTAGCGGGGGTGGGGTCCTACGAGCAGTACTTC
CASSLAGVGSYEQYF